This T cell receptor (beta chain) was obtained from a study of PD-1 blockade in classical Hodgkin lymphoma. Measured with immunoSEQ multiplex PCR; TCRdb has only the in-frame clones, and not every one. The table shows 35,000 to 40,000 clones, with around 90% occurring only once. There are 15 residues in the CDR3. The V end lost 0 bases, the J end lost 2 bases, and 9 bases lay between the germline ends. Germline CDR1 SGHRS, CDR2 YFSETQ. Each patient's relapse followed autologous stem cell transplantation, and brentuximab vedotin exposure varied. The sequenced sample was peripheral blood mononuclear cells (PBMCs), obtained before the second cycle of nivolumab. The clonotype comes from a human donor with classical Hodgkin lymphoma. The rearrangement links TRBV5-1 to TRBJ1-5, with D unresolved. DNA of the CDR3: TGCGCCAGCAGCTTGGACGGAAGGGGCAATCAGCCCCAGCATTTT. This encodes CASSLDGRGNQPQHF.